This T cell receptor beta chain was profiled in a study of Ad26.COV2.S vaccination and SARS-CoV-2 variants. Overall study context: In the study, Ad26.COV2.S was injected intramuscularly once, or twice 56 days apart.

Here immunoSEQ multiplex PCR was the method, and the copy in TCRdb shows in-frame clones only, minus some. The table shows hundreds of thousands of clones, with about 85% occurring only once. Study results and limitations: Vaccinees reportedly had broad spike-specific CD8+ and CD4+ T cell responses.

As regards this clone: Antigen specificity is unknown.

The sample's treatment: over 15 received Ad26.COV2.S at low or high dose, single or two shots; several received placebo; per-sample allocation not given. Day 63 following the first vaccine or placebo injection was when the samples were taken. The vaccine antigen was prefusion-stabilized Wuhan SARS-CoV-2 spike. Germline lookup yields CDR1 SGHTA and CDR2 FQGNSA. The CDR3 has 18 residues. V lost 1 base to trimming and J lost 0 bases, with 16 bases between them. The sequences come from peripheral blood, collected in a trial of Ad26.COV2.S vaccine versus placebo. The V call is TRBV7-2, the J call TRBJ2-1; the D gene could be TRBD1 or TRBD2 (6 bases each). This sequence was found in a person between 18 and 59 years old who received the Ad26.COV2.S COVID-19 vaccine or a placebo. This CDR3 reads CASSLGYGGGSSYNEQFF. In DNA, the CDR3 is TGTGCCAGCAGCTTAGGCTACGGAGGGGGTAGCTCCTACAATGAGCAGTTCTTC.